The 31 T cell receptor beta chains below were found in one sample sequenced in a study of blood T cell repertoires in COVID-19 (dated by TCRdb to 2018 to 2021). Library creation used the immunoSEQ multiplex PCR assay. Imported from immuneACCESS, the table was reduced by TCRdb to in-frame sequences with V and J called. These copies leave out some clones; in studies compared against another copy, an unresolved V gene accounts for under half, and the cause of the remainder is not known. The table for this sample lists approximately 130,000 clones; 82% of them were counted only once. Of the sample, over 10% is held by the ten largest clones. Sequencing used peripheral blood. The receptors shown here come from a human donor in a cohort sampled during active COVID-19.

The V and J genes are TRBV6-5 and TRBJ2-7; D is uncertain. CDR1 and CDR2 from the germline V gene are MNHEY and SVGAGI. The CDR3 covers 15 residues. V dropped 3 bases and J dropped 0 bases, with 12 bases sitting between them. Here the CDR3 reads CASSYAGPSSYEQYF. In DNA, the CDR3 is TGTGCCAGCAGTTATGCTGGGCCCAGCTCCTACGAGCAGTACTTC.

The J gene is TRBJ2-1, the V gene TRBV7-9, with 11 bases identical to TRBD2. The CDR3 consists of 15 residues. After removal of 6 bases from V and 2 bases from J, the junction contained 3 bases not matched to a gene. Germline assignment: CDR1 SEHNR and CDR2 FQNEAQ (reference sequence). The CDR3 loop is CASSSSGGTYNEQFF. The DNA for the CDR3 is TGTGCCAGCAGTTCTAGCGGGGGGACCTACAATGAGCAGTTCTTC.

The gene calls are TRBV2 and TRBJ2-7; D perhaps matches TRBD1 (6 bases). The CDR3 has 14 residues. Germline V lookup: CDR1 SNHLY, CDR2 FYNNEI. The V end lost 1 base, the J end lost 3 bases, and 10 bases lay between the germline ends. CDR3 nucleotide sequence: TGTGCCAGCAGTGAAGGGACAGTTTTCTACGAGCAGTACTTC. Protein product: CASSEGTVFYEQYF.

This chain uses TRBV11-3 with TRBJ1-2; D gene ambiguous. The CDR3 contains 13 residues. Looked up from germline, CDR1 is SGHNT and CDR2 is YENEEA. The V gene lost 5 bases and the J gene lost 8 bases, with 15 bases spanning the gap. CDR3 DNA: TGTGCCAGCAGCCAACCGGGAGGGCGCGGCTACACCTTC. Its protein is CASSQPGGRGYTF.

The CDR3 bases are TGTGCCAGTAACGACAGACTCCCCACTGAAGCTTTCTTT. Translating gives CASNDRLPTEAFF. The chain has TRBV19 and TRBJ1-1, with D possibly being TRBD1 (5 bases). Germline CDR1 reads LNHDA; CDR2 reads SQIVND (reference sequence). Trimming stripped 7 bases from V and 4 bases from J, with 13 bases between. The CDR3 runs to 13 residues.

V gene TRBV7-2 combines with J gene TRBJ1-2; no definite D call. Trimming cost V 7 bases and J 0 bases, with 15 bases left between them. CDR1 is SGHTA and CDR2 is FQGNSA in the germline V gene. This CDR3 is 15 amino acids long. The CDR3: CASTPGTDANYGYTF. CDR3 in DNA: TGTGCCAGCACGCCCGGCACAGACGCTAACTATGGCTACACCTTC.

The chain recombines TRBV9 with TRBJ2-4, with 11 positions matching TRBD1. The CDR3 is 14 residues long. V gave up 3 bases and J gave up 7 bases; unmatched junction bases: 3. CDR1 is SGDLS, CDR2 YYNGEE, per germline. The CDR3 is CASSEGTGGNIQYF. In nucleotides, the CDR3 is TGTGCCAGCAGCGAGGGGACAGGGGGGAACATTCAGTACTTC.

This clone has a single count. The chain has TRBV11-2 and TRBJ2-3; 10 positions agree with TRBD2. Germline V gives CDR1 SGHAT, CDR2 FQNNGV. The junction had 11 bases not matched to a gene; V was cut back by 5 bases and J by 6 bases. This CDR3 is 16 amino acids long. The CDR3 nucleotides read TGTGCCAGCAGCCCAGGGGCGGGACTAGCGACGGATACGCAGTATTTT. Amino acid sequence: CASSPGAGLATDTQYF.

Only one count was recorded for this clone. The chain joins TRBV5-1 to TRBJ2-3; TRBD2 agrees at 14 bases. The CDR3 totals 18 residues. The V gene's germline CDR1 is SGHRS and CDR2 YFSETQ. Trimming cost V 4 bases and J 2 bases; bases outside gene matches: 9. The CDR3 bases are TGCGCCAGCAGCCTCGGGACTAGCGGGGGTTTCGCCACAGATACGCAGTATTTT. Amino acid sequence: CASSLGTSGGFATDTQYF.

This sequence joins TRBV7-9 and TRBJ2-7; TRBD1 matches 7 bases. The length of the CDR3 is 16 residues. Germline V gene data show CDR1 as SEHNR and CDR2 as FQNEAQ (reference sequence). The V gene end was trimmed by 5 bases and the J gene end by 6 bases; junction bases not matched to a gene: 16. The CDR3 loop reads CASSEDQDRAHGEQYF. The CDR3 DNA reads as TGTGCCAGCAGCGAAGACCAAGACAGGGCGCACGGCGAGCAGTACTTC.

The rearrangement links TRBV13 to TRBJ2-1, with TRBD1 identical over 12 bases. Germline values: CDR1 PRHDT, CDR2 FYEKMQ (reference sequence). This CDR3 is 14 amino acids long. Germline trimming cut 5 bases from V and 9 bases from J; bases unmatched to any gene: 5. The CDR3 nucleotides are TGTGCCAGCAGCCCGGGACAGGGGGCAGCTGAGCAGTTCTTC. It is translated as CASSPGQGAAEQFF.

The chain joins TRBV7-8 to TRBJ2-3, with TRBD2 identical over 10 bases. The CDR3 is 16 residues long. Per germline, CDR1 SGHVS and CDR2 FQNEAQ. The V gene end was trimmed by 3 bases and the J gene end by 4 bases; junction bases not matched to a gene: 7. The CDR3 reads CASSFAASGGADTQYF. As DNA, the CDR3 is TGTGCCAGCAGCTTCGCGGCTAGCGGGGGCGCAGATACGCAGTATTTT.

The chain carries TRBV9 and TRBJ2-2, with 7 nucleotides matching TRBD1. V trimming: 5 bases; J trimming: 1 base; junction bases outside the gene matches: 2. In germline, CDR1 is SGDLS, CDR2 YYNGEE. This CDR3 has 14 amino acids. CDR3 sequence reads: CASRGTENTGELFF. The CDR3 bases are TGTGCCAGCAGGGGGACAGAGAACACCGGGGAGCTGTTTTTT.

On this clone itself: At one of its ends the junction is not consistent with the germline gene, which may arise from a read error. The chain is built from TRBV3-1 (or the pseudogene TRBV3-2) and TRBJ2-1; D call uncertain. The CDR3 contains 13 residues. Germline CDR1 reads LGHDT; CDR2 reads YNNKEL (reference sequence). The CDR3: CASGQVQLREQFF. Written as DNA, the CDR3 is TGTGCCAGCGGCCAAGTACAGCTTCGGGAGCAGTTCTTC.

This clone was counted a few times. The rearrangement joins TRBV5-1 to TRBJ2-5; the match to TRBD1 covers 8 bases. V dropped 0 bases and J dropped 2; count of bases not matched to a gene: 9. The CDR3 has 17 residues. Germline V CDR1 and CDR2: SGHRS, YFSETQ. The CDR3 DNA reads TGCGCCAGCAGCTTGGTTCCAGGGGGCGCTGGGCAAGAGACCCAGTACTTC. Translation gives CASSLVPGGAGQETQYF.

The chain carries TRBV5-8 and TRBJ2-7; D perhaps matches TRBD1 (6 bases). The germline V gene encodes CDR1 SGHTS and CDR2 YDEGEE. Trimming took off 0 bases at V and 3 bases at J, with 10 bases between the two ends. This CDR3 is built from 14 residues. Written as DNA, the CDR3 is TGTGCCAGCAGCTTGGCCTTGGACAGCTACGAGCAGTACTTC. As protein: CASSLALDSYEQYF.

J is TRBJ2-7 and V is TRBV5-1, with TRBD1 as a possible D gene (7 bases). V was shortened by 5 bases and J by 0 bases, with 12 bases between the two germline ends. The germline gives CDR1 SGHRS, CDR2 YFSETQ. CDR3 length equals 14 residues. In DNA, the CDR3 is TGCGCCAGCAGAGGGGGGACAGCCTCCTACGAGCAGTACTTC. Translation gives CASRGGTASYEQYF.

The chain combines TRBV10-3 with TRBJ1-3; no firm D call. CDR3 size: 16 residues. Germline values: CDR1 ENHRY, CDR2 SYGVKD. V lost 2 bases and J 2 bases, leaving 13 bases between the germline ends. CDR3 coding DNA: TGTGCCATCAGTGAGCGCAGGTCCGATGCTGGAAACACCATATATTTT. It codes for CAISERRSDAGNTIYF.

The V call is TRBV5-6, the J call TRBJ1-6; D unclear. This CDR3 spans 14 amino acids. Germline assignment: CDR1 SGHDT and CDR2 YYEEEE. Trimming removed 0 bases at V and 9 bases at J, with 10 bases between. The CDR3 region is CASSLDLFSSPLHF. The CDR3 bases are TGTGCCAGCAGCTTGGATCTTTTCTCTTCACCCCTCCACTTT.

The chain recombines TRBV5-4 with TRBJ2-1, with 15 bases lining up with TRBD2. V lost 4 bases, J lost 7 bases, and 3 bases stayed unmatched. The germline V gene has CDR1 SGHNT and CDR2 YYREEE (reference sequence). This CDR3 spans 15 amino acids. This CDR3 is CASSRTSGGANEQFF. CDR3 bases: TGTGCCAGCAGCAGGACTAGCGGGGGGGCAAATGAGCAGTTCTTC.

The CDR3 DNA is TGCGCCAGCAGCTTGGGGGACTCCTACACTGAAGCTTTCTTT. Encoded protein: CASSLGDSYTEAFF. The chain uses TRBV5-1 and TRBJ1-1; maybe TRBD1 (5 bases). The CDR3 contains 14 residues. V was pared by 0 bases and J by 3 bases, with 9 bases between. Germline CDR1 and CDR2: SGHRS and YFSETQ.

The chain uses TRBV19 and TRBJ2-5; 7 nucleotides agree with TRBD1. Germline values: CDR1 LNHDA, CDR2 SQIVND (reference sequence). This CDR3 is built from 16 residues. The ends lost 5 bases at V and 5 bases at J; junction bases unmatched: 14. In DNA form, the CDR3 reads TGTGCCAGTAGTGCCCTCCGGGACAGTGGAAGGGAGACCCAGTACTTC. This codes for CASSALRDSGRETQYF.

J is TRBJ2-7 and V is TRBV5-1; 7 positions agree with TRBD1. Germline values: CDR1 SGHRS, CDR2 YFSETQ. V was clipped by 4 bases and J by 2 bases; unmatched bases: 6. This CDR3 is built from 14 residues. This chain's CDR3 is CASSGGQATYEQYF. The CDR3 nucleotides read TGCGCCAGCAGCGGCGGACAGGCAACCTACGAGCAGTACTTC.

J is TRBJ2-3 and V is TRBV10-1; perhaps TRBD2 as D (6 bases). V lost 3 bases, J lost 1 base, and 8 bases lay in between. This CDR3 has 14 residues. Germline CDR1 WNHNN, CDR2 SYGVQD (reference sequence). The CDR3 DNA is TGCGCCAGCAGTGAACCGGGGGGCACAGATACGCAGTATTTT. Encoded protein: CASSEPGGTDTQYF.

In DNA, the CDR3 is TGTGCCAGCAGCCCGGGACAGCTTGAGGCCAACGTCCTGACTTTC. It encodes CASSPGQLEANVLTF. This chain links TRBV11-2 with TRBJ2-6; TRBD1 matches 7 bases. The CDR3 consists of 15 residues. V gave up 5 bases and J gave up 6 bases; unmatched junction bases: 7. Per germline, CDR1 SGHAT and CDR2 FQNNGV.

This clone showed up just once. The chain combines TRBV11-2 with TRBJ1-2; a possible D gene is TRBD1 (5 bases). This CDR3 spans 14 amino acids. The V end was cut by 0 bases, the J end by 2 bases, with 7 bases between. In germline, CDR1 is SGHAT, CDR2 FQNNGV. The CDR3 sequence is CASSLEAGNYGYTF. For the CDR3, the DNA is TGTGCCAGCAGCTTAGAGGCAGGGAACTATGGCTACACCTTC. Based on the CDR3 plus reference TRBV11-2 and TRBJ1-2, the full variable domain is EAGVAQSPRYKIIEKRQSVAFWCNPISGHATLYWYQQILGQGPKLLIQFQNNGVVDDSQLPKDRFSAERLKGVDSTLKIQPAKLEDSAVYLCASSLEAGNYGYTFGSGTRLTVV.

This rearrangement joins TRBV12-3 or TRBV12-4 to TRBJ2-5, with a tentative D call TRBD2 (6 bases). CDR3 length: 13 amino acids. V lost 3 bases and J 4 bases, leaving 9 bases between the germline ends. The CDR3: CASSFGGPETQYF. For the CDR3, the DNA is TGTGCCAGCAGTTTCGGGGGACCAGAGACCCAGTACTTC.

This chain joins TRBV4-1 and TRBJ2-7; no clear D gene. Germline lookup yields CDR1 MGHRA and CDR2 YSYEKL. Trimming left V 2 bases short and J 0 bases short, with 14 bases between. The CDR3 runs 16 residues. In DNA form, the CDR3 reads TGCGCCAGCAGCCAAAAAATCATCAGTGACTCCTACGAGCAGTACTTC. It encodes CASSQKIISDSYEQYF.

The gene calls are TRBV2 and TRBJ2-3; 7 nucleotides line up with TRBD2. CDR1 SNHLY and CDR2 FYNNEI come from the germline V gene. The CDR3 has 15 residues. J lost 1 base, V lost 7 bases, and 8 bases had no gene match. As DNA, the CDR3 is TGTGCCAGCATCGGACTAGAGAGGGGCACAGATACGCAGTATTTT. The encoded protein is CASIGLERGTDTQYF.

There are a few counts of this clone. CDR3 sequence: CASSPGRGLYNEQFF. As DNA, the CDR3 is TGTGCCAGCAGTCCGGGGCGGGGGTTGTACAATGAGCAGTTCTTC. The rearrangement joins TRBV6-2 or TRBV6-3 to TRBJ2-1; TRBD2 matches 7 bases. Germline assignment: CDR1 MNHEY and CDR2 SVGEGT. The CDR3 is made up of 15 amino acids. The ends lost 5 bases at V and 4 bases at J; junction bases unmatched: 8.

The V gene is TRBV5-4, the J gene TRBJ2-1; 8 nucleotides match TRBD2. The CDR3 sequence is 16 residues long. V dropped 6 bases and J dropped 0; count of bases not matched to a gene: 8. The germline gives CDR1 SGHNT, CDR2 YYREEE (reference sequence). CDR3 protein: CASNPDSGNSYNEQFF. CDR3 DNA: TGTGCCAGCAACCCCGATAGCGGGAACTCCTACAATGAGCAGTTCTTC.